This is a list of T cell receptor beta chains from one sample in a study of blood T cell repertoires in COVID-19. Sequenced by immunoSEQ multiplex PCR; TCRdb stores in-frame clones only, minus some. The table has under 350,000 clones, around 85% seen once. Source material: PBMCs or T cells enriched from blood (not recorded which). The receptor set was obtained from a woman in her 40s with acute COVID-19. Each CDR3 is given with its conserved first and last residue. Fields, in order: J gene, V gene, CDR3 protein.

J: TRBJ1-2; V: TRBV18; CDR3: CASSVGVEANYGYTF
J: TRBJ1-1; V: TRBV7-9; CDR3: CAISSGDTEAFF
J: TRBJ1-6; V: TRBV5-1; CDR3: CASSSTTGTNSPLHF
J: TRBJ1-1; V: TRBV6-5; CDR3: CASSPRQGQFAEAFF
J: TRBJ2-1; V: TRBV4-3; CDR3: CASSQALAGGHNEQFF
J: TRBJ2-2; V: TRBV4-2; CDR3: CASSQEERRTGELFF
J: TRBJ2-1; V: TRBV20-1; CDR3: CSASGTGVSYNEQFF
J: TRBJ1-2; V: TRBV21-1; CDR3: CASSNVNSPTLCYTF
J: TRBJ2-7; V: TRBV27; CDR3: CASSLSRGKRTGPSYEQYF
J: TRBJ2-7; V: TRBV6-2/TRBV6-3; CDR3: CASSREYEQYF
J: TRBJ2-7; V: TRBV7-2; CDR3: CASSRAGGSYEQYF
J: TRBJ1-1; V: TRBV7-9; CDR3: CASSPGGAGALNTEAFF
J: TRBJ1-1; V: TRBV25-1; CDR3: CASSPNRGQRDTEAFF
J: TRBJ2-7; V: TRBV6-6; CDR3: CASNKDRDEQYF
J: TRBJ1-1; V: TRBV5-1; CDR3: CASSGKTDFTEAFF
J: TRBJ1-1; V: TRBV27; CDR3: CASSLSWGSSRTEAFF